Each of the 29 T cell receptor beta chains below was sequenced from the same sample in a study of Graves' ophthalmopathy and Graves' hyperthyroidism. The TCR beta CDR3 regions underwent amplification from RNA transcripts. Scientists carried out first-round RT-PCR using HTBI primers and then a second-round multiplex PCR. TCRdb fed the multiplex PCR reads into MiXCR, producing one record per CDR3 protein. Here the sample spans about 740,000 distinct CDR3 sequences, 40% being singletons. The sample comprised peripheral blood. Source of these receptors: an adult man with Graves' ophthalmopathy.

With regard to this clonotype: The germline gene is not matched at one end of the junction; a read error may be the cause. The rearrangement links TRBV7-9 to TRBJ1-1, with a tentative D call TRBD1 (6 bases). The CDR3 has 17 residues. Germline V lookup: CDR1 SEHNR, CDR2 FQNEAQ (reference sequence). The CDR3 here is CASSSARGFEVDTEVFF. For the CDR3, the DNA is TGTGCCAGCAGCTCCGCCAGGGGATTTGAGGTGGACACTGAAGTTTTCTTT.

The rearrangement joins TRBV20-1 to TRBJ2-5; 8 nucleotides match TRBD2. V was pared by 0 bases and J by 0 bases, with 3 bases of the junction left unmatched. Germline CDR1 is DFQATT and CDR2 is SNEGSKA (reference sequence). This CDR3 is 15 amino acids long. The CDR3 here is CSARESGSYQETQYF. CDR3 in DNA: TGCAGTGCTAGAGAGAGCGGGAGCTACCAAGAGACCCAGTACTTC.

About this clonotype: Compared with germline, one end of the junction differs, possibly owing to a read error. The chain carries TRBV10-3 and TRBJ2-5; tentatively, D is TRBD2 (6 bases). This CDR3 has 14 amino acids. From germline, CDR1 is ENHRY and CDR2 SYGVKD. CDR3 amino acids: CASSVYAGRETQYF. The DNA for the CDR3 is TGTGCCAGCAGTGTGTATGCGGGGAGGGAGACCCAGTACTTC.

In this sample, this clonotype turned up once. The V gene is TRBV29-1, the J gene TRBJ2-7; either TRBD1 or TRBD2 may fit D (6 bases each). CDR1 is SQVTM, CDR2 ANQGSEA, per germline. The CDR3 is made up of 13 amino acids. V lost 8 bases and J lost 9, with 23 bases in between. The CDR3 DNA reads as TGCAGCTCCCAACAGGGAGGACTACGCGGGCAGTACTTC. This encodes CSSQQGGLRGQYF.

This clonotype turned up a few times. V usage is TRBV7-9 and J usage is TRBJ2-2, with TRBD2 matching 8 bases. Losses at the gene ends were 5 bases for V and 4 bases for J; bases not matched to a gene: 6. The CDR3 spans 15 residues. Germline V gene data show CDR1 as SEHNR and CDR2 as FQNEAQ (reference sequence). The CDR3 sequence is CASSPTGGSTGELFF. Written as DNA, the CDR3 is TGTGCCAGCAGCCCCACGGGGGGGTCCACCGGGGAGCTGTTTTTT.

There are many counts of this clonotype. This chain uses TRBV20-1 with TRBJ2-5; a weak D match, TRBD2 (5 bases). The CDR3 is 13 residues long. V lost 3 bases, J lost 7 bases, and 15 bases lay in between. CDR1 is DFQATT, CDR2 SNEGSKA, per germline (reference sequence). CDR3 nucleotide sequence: TGCAGTGCTAGGGCGGCTAGCATGGCGACCCAGTACTTC. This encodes CSARAASMATQYF.

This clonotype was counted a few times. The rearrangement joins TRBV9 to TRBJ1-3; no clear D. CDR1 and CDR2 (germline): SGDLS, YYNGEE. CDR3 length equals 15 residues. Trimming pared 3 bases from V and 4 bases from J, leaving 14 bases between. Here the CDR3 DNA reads TGTGCCAGCAGCGCCGGCGTTGGACGAGGAAACACCATATATTTT. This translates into CASSAGVGRGNTIYF. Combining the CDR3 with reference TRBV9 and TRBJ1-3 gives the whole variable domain DSGVTQTPKHLITATGQRVTLRCSPRSGDLSVYWYQQSLDQGLQFLIQYYNGEERAKGNILERFSAQQFPDLHSELNLSSLELGDSALYFCASSAGVGRGNTIYFGEGSWLTVV.

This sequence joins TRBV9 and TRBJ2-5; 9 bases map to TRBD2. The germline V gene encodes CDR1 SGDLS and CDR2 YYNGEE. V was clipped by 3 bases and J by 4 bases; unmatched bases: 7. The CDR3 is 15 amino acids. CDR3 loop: CASSARLADSETQYF. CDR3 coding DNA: TGTGCCAGCAGCGCGCGACTAGCGGATTCAGAGACCCAGTACTTC.

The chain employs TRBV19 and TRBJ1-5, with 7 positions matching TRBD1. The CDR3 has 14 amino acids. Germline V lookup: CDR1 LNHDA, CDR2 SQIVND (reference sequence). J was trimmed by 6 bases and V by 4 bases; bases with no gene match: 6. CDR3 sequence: CASSTRQGSQPQHF. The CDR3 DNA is TGTGCCAGTAGTACTCGACAGGGTAGTCAGCCCCAGCATTTT.

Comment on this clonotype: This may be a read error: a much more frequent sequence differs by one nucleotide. The DNA for the CDR3 is TGTGCCAGCAGTTTAAAGCGGGGGGCTTCACCCCTCCACTTT. It encodes CASSLKRGASPLHF. The genes are TRBV12-3 or TRBV12-4 and TRBJ1-6, with a possible D match to TRBD1 (6 bases). This CDR3 is 14 amino acids long. The ends were cut back, 2 bases at V and 9 bases at J, with 11 bases in the middle.

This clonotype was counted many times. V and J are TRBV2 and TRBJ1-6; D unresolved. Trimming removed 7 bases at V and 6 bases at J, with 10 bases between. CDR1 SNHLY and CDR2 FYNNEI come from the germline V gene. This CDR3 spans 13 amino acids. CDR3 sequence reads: CASIPQINSPLHF. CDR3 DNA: TGTGCCAGCATTCCACAGATTAATTCACCCCTCCACTTT.

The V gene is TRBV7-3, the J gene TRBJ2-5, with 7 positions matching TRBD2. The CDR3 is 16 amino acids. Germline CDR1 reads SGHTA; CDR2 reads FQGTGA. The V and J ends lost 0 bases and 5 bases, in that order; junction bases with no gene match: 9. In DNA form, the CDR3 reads TGTGCCAGCAGCTTAACGTCGCAGGGAGGGCCGGAGACCCAGTACTTC. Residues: CASSLTSQGGPETQYF.

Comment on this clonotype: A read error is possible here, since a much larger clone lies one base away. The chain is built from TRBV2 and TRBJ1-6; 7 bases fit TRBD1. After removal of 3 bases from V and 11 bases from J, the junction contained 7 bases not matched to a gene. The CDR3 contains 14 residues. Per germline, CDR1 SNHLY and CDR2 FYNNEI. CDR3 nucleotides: TGTGCCAGCAGTGAGGTAGGGGGCGTTCCACCCCTCCACTTT. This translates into CASSEVGGVPPLHF.

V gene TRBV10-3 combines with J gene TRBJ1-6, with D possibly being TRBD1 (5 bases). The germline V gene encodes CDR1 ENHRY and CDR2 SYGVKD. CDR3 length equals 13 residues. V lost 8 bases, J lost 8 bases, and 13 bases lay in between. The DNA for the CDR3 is TGTGCCATCCGGCGGGAAGGGGATTCACCCCTCCACTTT. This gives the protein CAIRREGDSPLHF.

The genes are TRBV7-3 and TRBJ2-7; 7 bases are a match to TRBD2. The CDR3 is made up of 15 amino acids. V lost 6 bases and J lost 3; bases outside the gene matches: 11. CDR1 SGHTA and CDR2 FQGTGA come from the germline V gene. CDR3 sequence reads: CASSSRGGYLYEQYF. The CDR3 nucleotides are TGTGCCAGCAGTTCCCGGGGAGGGTACCTCTACGAGCAGTACTTC.

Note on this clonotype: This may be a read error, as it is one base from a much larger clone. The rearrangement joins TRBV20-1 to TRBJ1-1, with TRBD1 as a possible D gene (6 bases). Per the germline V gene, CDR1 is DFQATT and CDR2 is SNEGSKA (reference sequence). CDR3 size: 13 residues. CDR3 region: CSARDAGQIEASF. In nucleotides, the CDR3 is TGCAGTGCTAGAGATGCCGGACAGATTGAAGCTTCCTTT.

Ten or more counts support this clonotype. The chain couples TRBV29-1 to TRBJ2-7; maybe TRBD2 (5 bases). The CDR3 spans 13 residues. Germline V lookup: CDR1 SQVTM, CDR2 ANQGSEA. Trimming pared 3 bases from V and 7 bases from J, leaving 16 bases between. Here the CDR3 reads CSVEADKAGEQYF. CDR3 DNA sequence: TGCAGCGTTGAGGCCGACAAGGCGGGTGAGCAGTACTTC.

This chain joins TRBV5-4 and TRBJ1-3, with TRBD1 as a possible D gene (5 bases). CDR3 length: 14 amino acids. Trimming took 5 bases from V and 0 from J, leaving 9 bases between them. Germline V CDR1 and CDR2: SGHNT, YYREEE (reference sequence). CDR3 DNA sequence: TGTGCCAGCAGACAAACAGGCTCTGGAAACACCATATATTTT. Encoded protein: CASRQTGSGNTIYF.

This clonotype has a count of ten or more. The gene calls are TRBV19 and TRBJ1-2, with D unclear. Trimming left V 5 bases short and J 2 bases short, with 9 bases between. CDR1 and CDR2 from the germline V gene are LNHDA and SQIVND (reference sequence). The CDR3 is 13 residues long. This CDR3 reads CASSSATNYGYTF. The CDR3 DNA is TGTGCCAGTAGTTCGGCCACAAACTATGGCTACACCTTC. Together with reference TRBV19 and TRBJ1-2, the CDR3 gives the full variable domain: DGGITQSPKYLFRKEGQNVTLSCEQNLNHDAMYWYRQDPGQGLRLIYYSQIVNDFQKGDIAEGYSVSREKKESFPLTVTSAQKNPTAFYLCASSSATNYGYTFGSGTRLTVV.

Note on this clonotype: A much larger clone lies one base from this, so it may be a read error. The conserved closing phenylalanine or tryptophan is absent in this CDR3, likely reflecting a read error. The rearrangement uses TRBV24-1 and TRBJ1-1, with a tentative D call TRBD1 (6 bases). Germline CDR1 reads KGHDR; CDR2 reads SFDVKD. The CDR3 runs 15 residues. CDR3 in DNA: TGTGCCATCAGTGACGTGGCAGGGGAGAACACTGAAGCTTTCCTT. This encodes CAISDVAGENTEAFL.

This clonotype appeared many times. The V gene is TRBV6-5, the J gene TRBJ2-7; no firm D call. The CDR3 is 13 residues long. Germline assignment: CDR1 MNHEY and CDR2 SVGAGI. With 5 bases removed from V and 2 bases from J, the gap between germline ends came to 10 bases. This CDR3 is CASSPSLTYEQYF. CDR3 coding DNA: TGTGCCAGCAGTCCCTCTCTTACCTACGAGCAGTACTTC.

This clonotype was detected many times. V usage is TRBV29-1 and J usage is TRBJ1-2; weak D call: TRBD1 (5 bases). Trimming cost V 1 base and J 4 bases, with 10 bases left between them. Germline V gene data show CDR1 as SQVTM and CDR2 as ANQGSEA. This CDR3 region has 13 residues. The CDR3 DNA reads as TGCAGCGTTGAAGCCCAGGGTGGCTATGGCTACACCTTC. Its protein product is CSVEAQGGYGYTF.

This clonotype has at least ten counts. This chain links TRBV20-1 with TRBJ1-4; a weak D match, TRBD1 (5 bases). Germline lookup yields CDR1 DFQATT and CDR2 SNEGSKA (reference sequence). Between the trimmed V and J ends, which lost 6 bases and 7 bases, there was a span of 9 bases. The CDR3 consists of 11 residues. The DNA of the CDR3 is TGCAGTGCAAGGGACGGTGAAAAACTGTTTTTT. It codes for CSARDGEKLFF.

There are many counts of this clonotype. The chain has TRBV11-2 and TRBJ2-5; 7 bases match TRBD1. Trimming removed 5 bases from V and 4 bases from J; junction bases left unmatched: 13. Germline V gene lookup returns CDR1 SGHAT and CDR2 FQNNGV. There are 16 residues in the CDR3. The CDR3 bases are TGTGCCAGCAGCCGAAGGTCGGGCAGGGGGACAGAGACCCAGTACTTC. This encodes CASSRRSGRGTETQYF.

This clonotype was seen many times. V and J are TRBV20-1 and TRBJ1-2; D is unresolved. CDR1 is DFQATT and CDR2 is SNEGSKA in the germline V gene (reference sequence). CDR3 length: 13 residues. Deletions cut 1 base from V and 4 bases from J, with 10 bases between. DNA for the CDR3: TGCAGTGCTAGAGGGAGTGGAGTCTATGGCTACACCTTC. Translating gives CSARGSGVYGYTF.

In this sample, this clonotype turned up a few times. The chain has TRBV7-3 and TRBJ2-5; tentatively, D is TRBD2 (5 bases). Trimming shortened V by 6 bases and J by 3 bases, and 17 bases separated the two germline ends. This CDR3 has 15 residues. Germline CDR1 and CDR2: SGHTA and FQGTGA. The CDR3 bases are TGTGCCAGCAGTCCAAACTACGCCGGGGAAGAGACCCAGTACTTC. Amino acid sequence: CASSPNYAGEETQYF. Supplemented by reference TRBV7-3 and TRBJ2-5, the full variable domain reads GAGVSQTPSNKVTEKGKYVELRCDPISGHTALYWYRQSLGQGPEFLIYFQGTGAADDSGLPNDRFFAVRPEGSVSTLKIQRTERGDSAVYLCASSPNYAGEETQYFGPGTRLLVL.

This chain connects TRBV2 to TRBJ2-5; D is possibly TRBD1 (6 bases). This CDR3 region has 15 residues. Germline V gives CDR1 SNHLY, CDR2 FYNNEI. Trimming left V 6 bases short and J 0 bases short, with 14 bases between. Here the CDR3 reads CASRGNTGNQETQYF. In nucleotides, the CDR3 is TGTGCCAGCAGGGGGAATACAGGGAACCAAGAGACCCAGTACTTC.

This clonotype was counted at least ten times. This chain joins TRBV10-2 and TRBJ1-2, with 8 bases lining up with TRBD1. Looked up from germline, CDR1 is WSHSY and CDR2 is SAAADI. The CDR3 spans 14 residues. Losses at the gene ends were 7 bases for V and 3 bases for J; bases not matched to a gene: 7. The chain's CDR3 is CASTMGQAHYGYTF. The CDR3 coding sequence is TGCGCCAGCACGATGGGACAGGCCCACTATGGCTACACCTTC.

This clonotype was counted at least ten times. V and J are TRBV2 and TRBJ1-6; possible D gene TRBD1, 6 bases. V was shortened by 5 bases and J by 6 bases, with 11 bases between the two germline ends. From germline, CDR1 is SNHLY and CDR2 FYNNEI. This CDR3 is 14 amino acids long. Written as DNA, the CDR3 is TGTGCCAGCAGTCGGGGGGCGTCTAATTCACCCCTCCACTTT. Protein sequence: CASSRGASNSPLHF.